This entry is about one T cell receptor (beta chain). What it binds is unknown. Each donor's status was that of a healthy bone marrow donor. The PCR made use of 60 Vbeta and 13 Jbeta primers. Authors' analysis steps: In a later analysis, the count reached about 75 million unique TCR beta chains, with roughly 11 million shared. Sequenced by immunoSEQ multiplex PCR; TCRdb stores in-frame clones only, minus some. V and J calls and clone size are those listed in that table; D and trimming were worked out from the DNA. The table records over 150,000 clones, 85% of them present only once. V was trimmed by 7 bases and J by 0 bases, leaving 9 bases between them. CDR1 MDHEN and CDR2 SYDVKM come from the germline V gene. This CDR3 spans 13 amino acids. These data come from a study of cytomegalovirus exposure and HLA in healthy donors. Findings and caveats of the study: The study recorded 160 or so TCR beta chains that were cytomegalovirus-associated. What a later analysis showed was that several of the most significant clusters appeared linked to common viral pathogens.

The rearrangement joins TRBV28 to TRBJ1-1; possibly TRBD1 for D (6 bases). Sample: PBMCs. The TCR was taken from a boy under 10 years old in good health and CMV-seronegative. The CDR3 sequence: CASTGALNTEAFF. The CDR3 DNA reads TGTGCCAGCACAGGGGCCTTGAACACTGAAGCTTTCTTT. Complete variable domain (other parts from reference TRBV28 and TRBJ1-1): DVKVTQSSRYLVKRTGEKVFLECVQDMDHENMFWYRQDPGLGLRLIYFSYDVKMKEKGDIPEGYSVSREKKERFSLILESASTNQTSMYLCASTGALNTEAFFGQGTRLTVV.